Following are 5 T cell receptor beta chains from one sample sequenced in a study of human T cells and chemical hapten exposure. Each CDR3 protein gets one entry after TCRdb re-called the RACE reads with MiXCR. In the table there are about 80,000 distinct CDR3 sequences, 12% to 15% of which are singletons. Time point given: pre-sensitization, week 0. Treatment meaning: therapeutic diphenylcyclopropenone sensitization with weekly scalp DPC. The sequencing here drew on whole blood, taken in connection with sensitization to the hapten diphenylcyclopropenone (DPC). The source of these receptors is a woman in her forties or fifties with alopecia areata. Some clones in this sample may be carry-over from other donors' samples.

This clonotype was detected a few times. The chain carries TRBV12-3 or TRBV12-4 and TRBJ1-1, with no clear D. The CDR3 spans 12 residues. The V gene lost 2 bases and the J gene lost 6 bases, with 7 bases spanning the gap. The CDR3 loop reads CASSLNFAEAFF. The CDR3 DNA is TGTGCCAGCAGTTTAAATTTCGCTGAAGCTTTCTTT.

This clonotype came up a few times. The J gene is TRBJ2-7, the V gene TRBV27; D is possibly TRBD1 (6 bases). The CDR3 is made up of 16 amino acids. Per germline, CDR1 MNHEY and CDR2 SMNVEV (reference sequence). V lost 2 bases and J 2 bases, leaving 16 bases between the germline ends. CDR3 sequence (DNA): TGTGCCAGCAGTTTACGACTCCCGACAGGCCCCTACGAGCAGTACTTC. It translates to CASSLRLPTGPYEQYF.

The chain has TRBV27 and TRBJ1-2; 7 nucleotides agree with TRBD1. The trim removed 2 bases at V and 4 bases at J, leaving 1 base unmatched. Germline CDR1 reads MNHEY; CDR2 reads SMNVEV (reference sequence). The CDR3 loop spans 13 amino acids. CDR3 amino acids: CASSLDRAYGYTF. The CDR3 region has the DNA TGTGCCAGCAGTTTAGACAGGGCCTATGGCTACACCTTC.

This clonotype was recorded a few times. This chain links TRBV2 with TRBJ2-2, with 9 bases lining up with TRBD2. This CDR3 region has 15 residues. In germline, CDR1 is SNHLY, CDR2 FYNNEI. V lost 6 bases and J lost 2; bases outside the gene matches: 4. CDR3 sequence: CASRETSGNTGELFF. CDR3 DNA sequence: TGTGCCAGCAGGGAGACTAGCGGAAACACCGGGGAGCTGTTTTTT.

This clonotype was picked up a small number of times. The chain is built from TRBV20-1 and TRBJ2-5; 8 bases fit TRBD2. CDR1 is DFQATT, CDR2 SNEGSKA, per germline (reference sequence). The CDR3 is 15 amino acids. V trimming: 3 bases; J trimming: 5 bases; junction bases outside the gene matches: 11. CDR3 amino acids: CSASPPGLAWETQYF. In DNA, the CDR3 is TGCAGTGCTAGTCCCCCCGGACTAGCATGGGAGACCCAGTACTTC.